These 20 T cell receptor beta chains originate from one sample sequenced in a study of radiotherapy plus CTLA-4 blockade in lung cancer. Measured with immunoSEQ multiplex PCR; TCRdb has only the in-frame clones, and not every one. This sample has about 45,000 clones; approximately 76% occur once, and the top ten carry more than 6.5%. Here the sequenced sample was peripheral blood, taken from a patient treated with radiotherapy plus ipilimumab. The receptors shown here come from a human donor with non-small cell lung cancer who had stable disease on radiotherapy plus ipilimumab.

The V gene is TRBV5-4, the J gene TRBJ1-2, with TRBD1 identical over 8 bases. Trimming cost V 2 bases and J 6 bases; bases outside gene matches: 9. CDR1 and CDR2 (germline): SGHNT, YYREEE (reference sequence). The CDR3 consists of 15 residues. CDR3 DNA: TGTGCCAGCAGCTTCCAGGCTGGGACAGGAGATGGCTACACCTTC. Amino acids: CASSFQAGTGDGYTF.

This rearrangement joins TRBV28 to TRBJ1-2; 9 nucleotides align to TRBD1. CDR1 MDHEN and CDR2 SYDVKM come from the germline V gene. This CDR3 region has 15 residues. With 5 bases clipped from V and 8 bases from J, the junction kept 12 bases outside the gene matches. In nucleotides, the CDR3 is TGTGCCAGCAGTCTCAGGACAGGGGTTTTTGGCGGCTACACCTTC. Translated, it gives CASSLRTGVFGGYTF.

The rearrangement links TRBV6-5 to TRBJ1-1; D possibly corresponds to TRBD1 (6 bases). V lost 8 bases and J 1 base, leaving 11 bases between the germline ends. Germline V gives CDR1 MNHEY, CDR2 SVGAGI. CDR3 length: 13 residues. CDR3 sequence (DNA): TGTGCCAGCGGGGGGGCGAGGAACACTGAAGCTTTCTTT. The encoded protein is CASGGARNTEAFF.

The table lists this clone with a few counts. The genes are TRBV12-5 and TRBJ1-5, with D hard to call. The ends were cut back, 7 bases at V and 0 bases at J, with 10 bases in the middle. The germline gives CDR1 LGHNT, CDR2 FRNRAP. The CDR3 consists of 14 residues. CDR3 in DNA: TGTGCTAGTGTAAAGGACCTTAGCAATCAGCCCCAGCATTTT. Translating gives CASVKDLSNQPQHF.

The gene calls are TRBV23-1 and TRBJ2-2; weak D call: TRBD1 (5 bases). TRBV23-1 is sorted into the ORF group, with uncertain function. The CDR3 covers 15 residues. V lost 0 bases to trimming and J lost 1 base, with 6 bases between them. CDR3: CASSQSRGNTGELFF. CDR3 coding DNA: TGCGCCAGCAGTCAATCAAGGGGGAACACCGGGGAGCTGTTTTTT.

The J gene is TRBJ2-3, the V gene TRBV30; 9 bases are a match to TRBD2. The V segment lost 5 bases and the J segment 1 base; nucleotides outside the gene matches: 1. The length of the CDR3 is 13 residues. Looked up from germline, CDR1 is GTSNPN and CDR2 is SVGIG (reference sequence). CDR3: CAWSSGGTDTQYF. As DNA, the CDR3 is TGTGCCTGGTCTAGCGGGGGCACAGATACGCAGTATTTT.

This chain links TRBV6-1 with TRBJ2-2; no clear D. The CDR3 has 15 amino acids. Germline CDR1 reads MNHNS; CDR2 reads SASEGT. V lost 2 bases and J lost 5, with 12 bases in between. The CDR3 nucleotides read TGTGCCAGCAGTGAAAAGGGTGTTATGACCGGGGAGCTGTTTTTT. Its translation is CASSEKGVMTGELFF.

The CDR3 region has the DNA TGTGCCAGCAGCTTGTATCGGGGGGCAGGGTCCTATAATTCACCCCTCCACTTT. Translated, it gives CASSLYRGAGSYNSPLHF. This chain connects TRBV5-5 to TRBJ1-6; TRBD1 might be the D (6 bases). Germline CDR1 is SGHKS and CDR2 is YYEKEE (reference sequence). With 1 base removed from V and 1 base from J, the gap between germline ends came to 15 bases. CDR3 size: 18 residues.

The chain uses TRBV5-1 and TRBJ1-6; D unresolved. The CDR3 spans 13 residues. V gave up 1 base and J gave up 11 bases, with 10 bases separating them. Germline CDR1 is SGHRS and CDR2 is YFSETQ. CDR3 amino acids: CASSLSQDAPLHF. The CDR3 region has the DNA TGCGCCAGCAGCTTGTCCCAGGACGCACCCCTCCACTTT. Combining the CDR3 with reference TRBV5-1 and TRBJ1-6 gives the whole variable domain KAGVTQTPRYLIKTRGQQVTLSCSPISGHRSVSWYQQTPGQGLQFLFEYFSETQRNKGNFPGRFSGRQFSNSRSEMNVSTLELGDSALYLCASSLSQDAPLHFGNGTRLTVT.

The chain uses TRBV20-1 and TRBJ2-7; unclear D gene. The CDR3 length is 11 residues. CDR1 and CDR2 from the germline V gene are DFQATT and SNEGSKA (reference sequence). Trimming shortened V by 0 bases and J by 4 bases, and 4 bases separated the two germline ends. CDR3 sequence reads: CSARDIYEQYV. CDR3 nucleotide sequence: TGCAGTGCTAGAGACATTTACGAGCAGTACGTC.

The V gene is TRBV7-2, the J gene TRBJ1-6; 7 nucleotides line up with TRBD1. The CDR3 runs 15 residues. V was pared by 4 bases and J by 4 bases, with 4 bases of the junction left unmatched. Per germline, CDR1 SGHTA and CDR2 FQGNSA. This CDR3 reads CASSSGTVYNSPLHF. The CDR3 bases are TGTGCCAGCAGCTCAGGGACAGTTTATAATTCACCCCTCCACTTT.

The rearrangement links TRBV9 to TRBJ1-5; 8 bases fit TRBD1. The CDR3 is 14 residues long. V dropped 4 bases and J dropped 6; count of bases not matched to a gene: 6. Germline values: CDR1 SGDLS, CDR2 YYNGEE. DNA for the CDR3: TGTGCCAGCAGCCAAGGACAGGGAAGTCAGCCCCAGCATTTT. This encodes CASSQGQGSQPQHF. Complete variable domain (other parts from reference TRBV9 and TRBJ1-5): DSGVTQTPKHLITATGQRVTLRCSPRSGDLSVYWYQQSLDQGLQFLIQYYNGEERAKGNILERFSAQQFPDLHSELNLSSLELGDSALYFCASSQGQGSQPQHFGDGTRLSIL.

The chain carries TRBV5-1 and TRBJ2-2; 8 bases are shared with TRBD2. Looked up from germline, CDR1 is SGHRS and CDR2 is YFSETQ. The CDR3 sequence is 17 residues long. V was clipped by 2 bases and J by 3 bases; unmatched bases: 9. The CDR3 spells CASSFTGRGVDTGELFF. The CDR3, as DNA: TGCGCCAGCAGCTTCACCGGGAGGGGAGTGGACACCGGGGAGCTGTTTTTT.

This sequence joins TRBV5-1 and TRBJ2-7; 7 nucleotides match TRBD1. Germline CDR1 SGHRS, CDR2 YFSETQ. This CDR3 has 15 residues. The ends lost 0 bases at V and 5 bases at J; junction bases unmatched: 8. CDR3 nucleotides: TGCGCCAGCAGCTTGGATCCGGGACAGCCCAACGAGCAGTACTTC. This sequence encodes CASSLDPGQPNEQYF.

The gene calls are TRBV5-1 and TRBJ1-6, with TRBD1 matching 7 bases. Unmatched junction bases numbered 14, after V lost 5 bases and J lost 0 bases. Germline V CDR1 and CDR2: SGHRS, YFSETQ. The CDR3 extends over 19 amino acids. The CDR3 reads CASRPTGVDRSSYNSPLHF. The CDR3 DNA reads as TGCGCCAGCAGACCTACAGGGGTCGACAGGAGCTCCTATAATTCACCCCTCCACTTT.

The chain combines TRBV5-1 with TRBJ2-5; possible D gene TRBD2, 6 bases. This CDR3 spans 14 amino acids. The germline gives CDR1 SGHRS, CDR2 YFSETQ. Deletions cut 3 bases from V and 4 bases from J, with 13 bases between. The CDR3 coding sequence is TGCGCCAGCAGCTCACTCCAGGGAGGAGAGACCCAGTACTTC. It codes for CASSSLQGGETQYF.

This sequence joins TRBV27 and TRBJ1-2; TRBD1 matches at 7 bases. V dropped 6 bases and J dropped 4; count of bases not matched to a gene: 5. This CDR3 spans 13 amino acids. Germline V gene lookup returns CDR1 MNHEY and CDR2 SMNVEV (reference sequence). CDR3 DNA: TGTGCCAGCAGCGACAGGGCAATCTATGGCTACACCTTC. Protein product: CASSDRAIYGYTF.

V gene TRBV29-1 combines with J gene TRBJ1-3; unclear D gene. V lost 3 bases and J 2 bases, leaving 8 bases between the germline ends. The CDR3 runs to 13 residues. CDR1 and CDR2 (germline): SQVTM, ANQGSEA. In DNA form, the CDR3 reads TGCAGCGTTGAGACCCCTCCTGGAAACACCATATATTTT. Protein sequence: CSVETPPGNTIYF.

V usage is TRBV18 and J usage is TRBJ1-1; a possible D gene is TRBD1 (5 bases). This CDR3 spans 14 amino acids. Trimming left V 3 bases short and J 7 bases short, with 15 bases between. CDR1 KGHSH and CDR2 LQKENI come from the germline V gene. The CDR3 nucleotides are TGTGCCAGCTCACCCCTGGGGCGAGAAGGTGAAGCTTTCTTT. It is translated as CASSPLGREGEAFF.

The chain couples TRBV30 to TRBJ2-1; no reliable D call. The V end lost 3 bases, the J end lost 0 bases, and 6 bases lay between the germline ends. This CDR3 has 13 amino acids. Germline CDR1 reads GTSNPN; CDR2 reads SVGIG (reference sequence). CDR3 protein: CAWSRSSYNEQFF. As DNA, the CDR3 is TGTGCCTGGAGCCGGAGCTCCTACAATGAGCAGTTCTTC.